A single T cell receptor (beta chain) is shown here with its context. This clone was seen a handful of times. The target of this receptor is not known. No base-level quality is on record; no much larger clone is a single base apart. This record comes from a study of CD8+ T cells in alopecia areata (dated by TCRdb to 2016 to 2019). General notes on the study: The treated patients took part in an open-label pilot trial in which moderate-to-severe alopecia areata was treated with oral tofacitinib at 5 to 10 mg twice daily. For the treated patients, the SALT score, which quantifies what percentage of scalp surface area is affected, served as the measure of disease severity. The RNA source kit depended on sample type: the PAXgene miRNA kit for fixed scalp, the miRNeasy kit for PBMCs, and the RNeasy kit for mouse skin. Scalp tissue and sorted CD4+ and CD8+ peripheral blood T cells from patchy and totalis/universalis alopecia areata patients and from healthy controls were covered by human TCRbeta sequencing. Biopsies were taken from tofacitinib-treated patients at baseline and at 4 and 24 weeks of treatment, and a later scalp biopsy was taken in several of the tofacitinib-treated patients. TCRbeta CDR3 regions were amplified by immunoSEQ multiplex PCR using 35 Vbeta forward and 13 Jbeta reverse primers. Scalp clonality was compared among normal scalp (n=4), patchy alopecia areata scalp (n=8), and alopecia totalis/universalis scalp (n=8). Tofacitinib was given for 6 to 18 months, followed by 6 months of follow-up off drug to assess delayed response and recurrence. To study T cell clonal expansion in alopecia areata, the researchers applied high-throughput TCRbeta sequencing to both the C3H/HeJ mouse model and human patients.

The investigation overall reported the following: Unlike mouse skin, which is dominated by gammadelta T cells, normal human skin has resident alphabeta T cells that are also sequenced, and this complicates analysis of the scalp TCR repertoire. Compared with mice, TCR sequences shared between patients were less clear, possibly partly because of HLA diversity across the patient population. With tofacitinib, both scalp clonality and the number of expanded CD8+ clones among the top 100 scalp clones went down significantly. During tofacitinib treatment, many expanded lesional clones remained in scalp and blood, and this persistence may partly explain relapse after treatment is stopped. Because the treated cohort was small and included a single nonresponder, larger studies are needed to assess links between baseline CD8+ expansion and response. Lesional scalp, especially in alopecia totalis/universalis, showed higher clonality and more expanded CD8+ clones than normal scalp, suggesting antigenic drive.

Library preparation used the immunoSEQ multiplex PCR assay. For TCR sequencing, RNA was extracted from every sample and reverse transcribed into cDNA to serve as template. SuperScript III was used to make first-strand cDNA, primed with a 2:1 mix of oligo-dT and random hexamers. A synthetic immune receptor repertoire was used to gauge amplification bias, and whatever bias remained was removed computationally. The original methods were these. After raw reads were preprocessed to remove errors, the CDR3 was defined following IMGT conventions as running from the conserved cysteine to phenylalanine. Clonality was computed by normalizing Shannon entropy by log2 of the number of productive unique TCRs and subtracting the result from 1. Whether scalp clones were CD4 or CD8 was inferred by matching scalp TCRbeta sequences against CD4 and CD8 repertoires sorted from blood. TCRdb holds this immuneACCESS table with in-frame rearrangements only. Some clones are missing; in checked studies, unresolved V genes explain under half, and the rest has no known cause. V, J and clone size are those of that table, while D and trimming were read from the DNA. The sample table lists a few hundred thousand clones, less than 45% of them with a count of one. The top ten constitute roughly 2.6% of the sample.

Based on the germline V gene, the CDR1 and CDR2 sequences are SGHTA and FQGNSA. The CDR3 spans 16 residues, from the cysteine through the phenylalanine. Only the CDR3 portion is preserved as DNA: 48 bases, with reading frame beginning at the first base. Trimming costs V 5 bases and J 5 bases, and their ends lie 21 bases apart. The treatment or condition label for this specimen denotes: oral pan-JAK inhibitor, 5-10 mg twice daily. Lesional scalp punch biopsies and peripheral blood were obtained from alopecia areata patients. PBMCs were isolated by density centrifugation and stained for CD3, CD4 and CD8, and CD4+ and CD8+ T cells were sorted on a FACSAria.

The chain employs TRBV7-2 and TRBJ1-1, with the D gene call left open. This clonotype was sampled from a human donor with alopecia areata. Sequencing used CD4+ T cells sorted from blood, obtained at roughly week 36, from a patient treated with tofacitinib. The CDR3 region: CASSPRRPGFETEAFF. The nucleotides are TGTGCCAGCAGCCCAAGGAGGCCGGGTTTTGAGACTGAAGCTTTCTTT.